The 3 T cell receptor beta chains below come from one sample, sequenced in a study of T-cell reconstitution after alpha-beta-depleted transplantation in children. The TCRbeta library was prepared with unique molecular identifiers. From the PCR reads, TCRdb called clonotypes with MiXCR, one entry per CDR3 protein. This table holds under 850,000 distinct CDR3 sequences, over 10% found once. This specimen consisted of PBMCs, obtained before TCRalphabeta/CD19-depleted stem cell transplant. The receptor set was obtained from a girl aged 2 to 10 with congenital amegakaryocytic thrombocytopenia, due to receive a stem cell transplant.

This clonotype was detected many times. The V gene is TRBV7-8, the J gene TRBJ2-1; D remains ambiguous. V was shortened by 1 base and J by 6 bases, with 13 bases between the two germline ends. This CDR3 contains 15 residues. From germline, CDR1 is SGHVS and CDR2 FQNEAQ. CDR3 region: CASSLERASANEQFF. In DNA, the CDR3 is TGTGCCAGCAGCTTAGAACGAGCTAGTGCCAATGAGCAGTTCTTC.

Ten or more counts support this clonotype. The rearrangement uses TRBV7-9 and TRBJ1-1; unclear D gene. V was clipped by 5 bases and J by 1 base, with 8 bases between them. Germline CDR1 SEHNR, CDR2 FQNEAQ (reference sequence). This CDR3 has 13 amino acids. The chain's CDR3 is CASSPTGNTEAFF. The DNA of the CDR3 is TGTGCCAGCAGCCCAACGGGGAACACTGAAGCTTTCTTT.

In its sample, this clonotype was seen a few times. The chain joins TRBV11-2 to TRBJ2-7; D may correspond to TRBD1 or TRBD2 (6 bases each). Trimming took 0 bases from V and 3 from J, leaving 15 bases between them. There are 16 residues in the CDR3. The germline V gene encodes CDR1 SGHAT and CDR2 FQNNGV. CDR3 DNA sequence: TGTGCCAGCAGCTTAGATCGAGGGGGGCGCGTCTACGAGCAGTACTTC. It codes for CASSLDRGGRVYEQYF.